These 17 T cell receptor beta chains originate from one sample sequenced in a study of shared clonotypes between healthy human individuals. Profiling relied on immunoSEQ multiplex PCR, and the TCRdb table lists in-frame clones only, not all of them. This sample has about 700,000 clones, with 74% found just once. The sample consisted of memory CD4+ T cells sorted from blood. Specified subset: CD45RA-negative fraction. These receptors all stem from a woman in her 30s in good health.

This clone was picked up a small number of times. The rearrangement links TRBV2 to TRBJ2-1; D uncertain. This CDR3 is built from 13 residues. The V gene's germline CDR1 is SNHLY and CDR2 FYNNEI. The ends were cut back, 6 bases at V and 8 bases at J, with 14 bases in the middle. CDR3 DNA: TGTGCCAGCAGCCCGTGGATGGGGTATGAGCAGTTCTTC. The encoded protein is CASSPWMGYEQFF.

The chain recombines TRBV27 with TRBJ2-2; TRBD2 is a possible D gene (6 bases). Trimming removed 4 bases from V and 7 bases from J, with 10 bases in between. This CDR3 is built from 13 residues. The germline gives CDR1 MNHEY, CDR2 SMNVEV (reference sequence). CDR3 protein: CASSSRRGGELFF. DNA for the CDR3: TGTGCCAGCAGTTCCCGGAGGGGCGGGGAGCTGTTTTTT.

There are a few counts of this clone. The chain has TRBV30 and TRBJ2-6; possible D gene TRBD1, 6 bases. The CDR3 sequence is 13 residues long. Per germline, CDR1 GTSNPN and CDR2 SVGIG (reference sequence). The ends were cut back, 4 bases at V and 4 bases at J, with 8 bases in the middle. The CDR3 sequence: CAWTGAGANVLTF. The CDR3 region has the DNA TGTGCCTGGACAGGGGCCGGGGCCAACGTCCTGACTTTC.

This clone has a handful of counts. The chain carries TRBV11-2 and TRBJ2-7, with no clear D. There are 13 residues in the CDR3. Per the germline V gene, CDR1 is SGHAT and CDR2 is FQNNGV. V lost 3 bases to trimming and J lost 2 bases, with 8 bases between them. This CDR3 reads CASSLAATYEQYF. CDR3 nucleotides: TGTGCCAGCAGCTTGGCAGCAACCTACGAGCAGTACTTC.

The chain uses TRBV5-4 and TRBJ1-1; D gene ambiguous. The germline V gene has CDR1 SGHNT and CDR2 YYREEE (reference sequence). The CDR3 has 15 amino acids. V was trimmed by 4 bases and J by 0 bases, leaving 13 bases between them. The CDR3, as DNA: TGTGCCAGCAGCCAGCCGACATCGATGAACACTGAAGCTTTCTTT. Translation gives CASSQPTSMNTEAFF.

V is TRBV29-1 and J is TRBJ1-1; D might be TRBD1 (5 bases). CDR1 and CDR2 from the germline V gene are SQVTM and ANQGSEA. The CDR3 runs 14 residues. V shed 0 bases and J shed 5 bases, with 13 bases lying between them. The CDR3 spells CSVEDVWGSTEAFF. In DNA form, the CDR3 reads TGCAGCGTTGAAGATGTATGGGGGAGTACTGAAGCTTTCTTT.

The chain links TRBV18 to TRBJ2-5; D gene ambiguous. The ends were cut back, 3 bases at V and 7 bases at J, with 18 bases in the middle. The CDR3 totals 15 residues. The germline V gene encodes CDR1 KGHSH and CDR2 LQKENI. This CDR3 is CASSPQTQTSGTQYF. DNA for the CDR3: TGTGCCAGCTCACCCCAAACACAGACCTCGGGGACCCAGTACTTC.

The chain couples TRBV5-1 to TRBJ2-7; D is ambiguous. Per germline, CDR1 SGHRS and CDR2 YFSETQ. V was trimmed by 5 bases and J by 4 bases, leaving 16 bases between them. The CDR3 contains 14 residues. The CDR3 here is CASRAGPTSYEQYF. The CDR3 DNA reads as TGCGCCAGCAGGGCCGGGCCTACTTCTTACGAGCAGTACTTC.

V usage is TRBV4-1 and J usage is TRBJ1-4; possibly TRBD1 for D (6 bases). V lost 5 bases to trimming and J lost 0 bases, with 10 bases between them. This CDR3 contains 15 residues. Germline V lookup: CDR1 MGHRA, CDR2 YSYEKL. CDR3 bases: TGCGCCAGCAGCTACGACAGGTCAACTAATGAAAAACTGTTTTTT. Protein sequence: CASSYDRSTNEKLFF.

The chain combines TRBV5-1 with TRBJ1-1; no clear D gene. The CDR3 extends over 15 amino acids. Germline-derived CDR1 and CDR2 are SGHRS and YFSETQ. V was pared by 4 bases and J by 2 bases, with 15 bases between. The CDR3 DNA reads TGCGCCAGCAGCGGCGGATCGGGAGGAAACACTGAAGCTTTCTTT. Translated: CASSGGSGGNTEAFF.

The chain carries TRBV6-6 and TRBJ2-7; 12 positions agree with TRBD1. The CDR3 contains 14 residues. The germline gives CDR1 MNHNY, CDR2 SVGAGI (reference sequence). J was trimmed by 4 bases and V by 6 bases; bases with no gene match: 4. CDR3 sequence reads: CASRGTGGNYEQYF. The CDR3 coding sequence is TGTGCCAGCAGGGGGACAGGGGGCAATTACGAGCAGTACTTC.

This chain joins TRBV4-1 and TRBJ2-3; no reliable D call. The CDR3 is made up of 18 amino acids. V was cut by 1 base and J by 0 bases, with 17 bases left in between. Looked up from germline, CDR1 is MGHRA and CDR2 is YSYEKL. This chain's CDR3 is CASSQGRGRKGSTDTQYF. DNA of the CDR3: TGCGCCAGCAGCCAAGGCCGCGGAAGGAAAGGAAGCACAGATACGCAGTATTTT.

The chain recombines TRBV21-1 with TRBJ2-3; the table calls TRBD2, which could not be checked here. TRBV21-1 is deemed a pseudogene. The CDR3 spans 14 residues. This CDR3 reads CASRASGSSDTQYF. CDR3 sequence (DNA): TGTGCCAGCAGGGCTAGCGGGAGTTCTGATACGCAGTATTTT.

The genes are TRBV11-2 and TRBJ2-7; 12 nucleotides match TRBD2. V shed 5 bases and J 4 bases; nucleotides not matched to a gene: 6. The CDR3 runs 15 residues. Germline CDR1 is SGHAT and CDR2 is FQNNGV. CDR3 sequence: CASSQTSGSWYEQYF. DNA of the CDR3: TGTGCCAGCAGCCAGACTAGCGGGAGTTGGTACGAGCAGTACTTC.

The chain recombines TRBV14 with TRBJ2-7; D might be TRBD2 (6 bases). This CDR3 region has 15 residues. Germline CDR1 reads SGHDN; CDR2 reads FVKESK. V dropped 4 bases and J dropped 6 bases, with 19 bases sitting between them. The CDR3 here is CASSLSGDPAREQYF. In DNA, the CDR3 is TGTGCCAGCAGCCTCTCGGGGGACCCGGCTCGCGAGCAGTACTTC.

The genes are TRBV5-1 and TRBJ2-6; D ambiguous. V lost 0 bases, J lost 0 bases, and 7 bases lay in between. This CDR3 is built from 16 residues. Per germline, CDR1 SGHRS and CDR2 YFSETQ. The CDR3, as DNA: TGCGCCAGCAGCTTGGCGGCGTTCTCTGGGGCCAACGTCCTGACTTTC. Translation gives CASSLAAFSGANVLTF.

This sequence joins TRBV5-8 and TRBJ2-1; 10 nucleotides align to TRBD2. Germline CDR1 is SGHTS and CDR2 is YDEGEE. The CDR3 covers 15 residues. V lost 1 base, J lost 4 bases, and 2 bases stayed unmatched. The chain's CDR3 is CASSLTSGIYNEQFF. The CDR3 nucleotides are TGTGCCAGCAGCTTGACTAGCGGGATTTACAATGAGCAGTTCTTC.